A selection of T cell receptor beta chains follows, all from one sample in a study of OX40 agonist ivuxolimab in advanced cancers. Measured with immunoSEQ multiplex PCR; TCRdb has only the in-frame clones, and not every one. The table records 98,000 or so clones, around 94% of them present only once. This specimen was CD4+ or CD8+ T cells sorted from blood, taken in a trial of the OX40 agonist ivuxolimab. The origin of the receptors is an adult with an advanced solid tumor such as melanoma, head and neck, liver or kidney cancer. Both conserved end residues are part of each CDR3. The D gene is left open where the match is weak. The size entry is marked missing in some rows and otherwise reads once, few, many or a size class.

CSVDPSRSGELFF	TGCAGCGTTGACCCCAGCCGAAGCGGGGAGCTGTTTTTT	TRBV29-1	once	TRBJ2-2	.
CASSPPVGSGGTDTQYF	TGTGCCAGCTCACCTCCTGTCGGTTCCGGGGGCACAGATACGCAGTATTTT	TRBV18	.	TRBJ2-3	.
CASSEVGPQKTGYTF	TGTGCCAGCAGTGAAGTCGGGCCCCAAAAGACAGGCTACACCTTC	TRBV6-1	.	TRBJ1-2	.
CASSPGDRGPEKLFF	TGTGCCAGCAGTCCTGGGGACAGGGGGCCTGAAAAACTGTTTTTT	TRBV28	.	TRBJ1-4	TRBD1
CASSLAGATDTQYF	TGTGCCAGCAGCCTAGCGGGGGCCACAGATACGCAGTATTTT	TRBV6-5	.	TRBJ2-3	TRBD2
CASSHNRDGSPLHF	TGTGCCAGCAGCCATAACAGGGACGGCTCACCCCTCCACTTT	TRBV5-4	.	TRBJ1-6	.
CSARQANTEAFF	TGCAGCGCTCGACAGGCGAACACTGAAGCTTTCTTT	TRBV29-1	.	TRBJ1-1	.
CASSQDGGTGLATEAFF	TGTGCCAGCAGCCAAGATGGGGGGACAGGGTTGGCCACTGAAGCTTTCTTT	TRBV14	.	TRBJ1-1	TRBD1
CASSWGEPNQPQHF	TGCGCCAGCTCCTGGGGAGAACCCAATCAGCCCCAGCATTTT	TRBV5-1	once	TRBJ1-5	.
CASSLGQSGEKLFF	TGCGCCAGCAGCTTGGGACAGTCAGGGGAAAAACTGTTTTTT	TRBV5-1	.	TRBJ1-4	.
CASRKRDIGPDQPQHF	TGTGCCAGTAGGAAAAGGGACATCGGTCCCGATCAGCCCCAGCATTTT	TRBV19	.	TRBJ1-5	.
CASSLQGRILLNTEAFF	TGTGCCAGCAGTTTACAGGGGAGGATTCTATTGAACACTGAAGCTTTCTTT	TRBV27	.	TRBJ1-1	.
CASSARLGQEETQYF	TGTGCCAGCAGTGCCCGACTCGGACAGGAAGAGACCCAGTACTTC	TRBV2	.	TRBJ2-5	TRBD1
CASSWDRGSGEQFF	TGTGCCAGCAGTTGGGACAGGGGCTCGGGCGAGCAGTTCTTC	TRBV5-6	.	TRBJ2-1	TRBD1
CASSYQDGSYEQYF	TGTGCCAGCAGCTACCAAGACGGGTCCTACGAGCAGTACTTC	TRBV7-3	.	TRBJ2-7	.
CASRLTRDRGYGYTF	TGTGCCAGCAGGCTAACCCGGGACAGGGGGTATGGCTACACCTTC	TRBV2	.	TRBJ1-2	TRBD1
CASSPAGGPNTEAFF	TGTGCCAGCAGCCCCGCTGGGGGTCCGAACACTGAAGCTTTCTTT	TRBV28	.	TRBJ1-1	.
CASSAGETQYF	TGTGCCAGCAGTGCTGGTGAGACCCAGTACTTC	TRBV6-6	.	TRBJ2-5	.
CATTGTGGNQPQHF	TGTGCCACTACGGGGACAGGGGGCAATCAGCCCCAGCATTTT	TRBV19	few	TRBJ1-5	TRBD1
CASSYSQTGGSYEQYF	TGTGCCAGCAGTTACTCGCAAACAGGGGGGTCCTACGAGCAGTACTTC	TRBV6-5	once	TRBJ2-7	TRBD1
CASSFPRGSTDTQYF	TGCGCCAGCAGCTTCCCGCGGGGAAGCACAGATACGCAGTATTTT	TRBV5-1	.	TRBJ2-3	.
CASTKGVTNNEQFF	TGTGCCAGCACAAAGGGGGTTACGAACAATGAGCAGTTCTTC	TRBV6-6	.	TRBJ2-1	.
CASSLSQRSYEQYF	TGTGCCAGCAGCTTATCACAGCGCTCCTACGAGCAGTACTTC	TRBV11-1	.	TRBJ2-7	.
CASSQAERLGGYQPQHF	TGCGCCAGCAGCCAAGCCGAGCGGTTGGGGGGATATCAGCCCCAGCATTTT	TRBV4-1	once	TRBJ1-5	.
CASSVGTGTSVPYEQYF	TGTGCCAGCAGCGTAGGGACCGGGACTAGCGTACCCTACGAGCAGTACTTC	TRBV9	.	TRBJ2-7	TRBD2
CASNAGRQGASDTQYF	TGTGCCAGTAACGCCGGAAGGCAGGGGGCATCAGATACGCAGTATTTT	TRBV19	.	TRBJ2-3	TRBD1
CASSLVGQGAIASEQYF	TGTGCCAGCAGCTTAGTGGGACAGGGGGCGATTGCCTCCGAGCAGTACTTC	TRBV7-2	.	TRBJ2-7	TRBD1
CASSLGVSTDTQYF	TGTGCCAGCAGCTTAGGAGTTAGCACAGATACGCAGTATTTT	TRBV11-1	once	TRBJ2-3	.
CASSVVPSFDTQYF	TGTGCCAGCAGCGTAGTCCCCTCATTTGATACGCAGTATTTT	TRBV9	.	TRBJ2-3	.
CASSPTPLAPLHF	TGTGCCAGCAGCCCTACCCCACTCGCACCCCTCCACTTT	TRBV7-2	.	TRBJ1-6	.
CASSQVGGKTTNEKLFF	TGCGCCAGCAGCCAAGTGGGAGGGAAAACAACTAATGAAAAACTGTTTTTT	TRBV4-1	.	TRBJ1-4	.
CASKSVLMNTEAFF	TGCGCCAGCAAATCGGTATTGATGAACACTGAAGCTTTCTTT	TRBV5-1	.	TRBJ1-1	.
CASSLDQGTPRHF	TGTGCCAGCAGCTTAGATCAGGGGACCCCAAGGCATTTT	TRBV7-7	.	TRBJ2-3	.
CASRQEGMGSEQYF	TGTGCCAGCAGACAAGAGGGAATGGGCTCCGAGCAGTACTTC	TRBV11-3	.	TRBJ2-7	.
CASSPFQGPDSYNEQFF	TGTGCCAGCAGCCCATTCCAGGGTCCCGACTCCTACAATGAGCAGTTCTTC	TRBV5-6	.	TRBJ2-1	.
CASKGGQGPGRDNEQFF	TGTGCCAGCAAGGGGGGCCAGGGACCCGGGAGGGATAATGAGCAGTTCTTC	TRBV27	.	TRBJ2-1	TRBD2
CASSLLSQSYEQYF	TGTGCCAGCAGCTTGCTAAGCCAGTCCTACGAGCAGTACTTC	TRBV5-6	.	TRBJ2-7	.
CASSLGRAAYEQYF	TGTGCCAGCAGCTTAGGGCGGGCTGCCTACGAGCAGTACTTC	TRBV7-2	.	TRBJ2-7	.
CASSSQSAQGTFGNTIYF	TGTGCCAGCAGCTCCCAAAGCGCCCAGGGGACGTTCGGAAACACCATATATTTT	TRBV7-9	.	TRBJ1-3	.
CASSQPPLSSGNTIYF	TGCGCCAGCAGTCAACCCCCCTTGAGCTCTGGAAACACCATATATTTT	TRBV23-1	.	TRBJ1-3	.
CASSPNRGGQPQHF	TGTGCCAGCAGCCCGAACAGGGGTGGGCAGCCCCAGCATTTT	TRBV7-2	.	TRBJ1-5	TRBD1